This T cell receptor beta chain was observed in a study of blood T cell repertoires in COVID-19. Study context: The United States, Italy and Spain were the sources of the acute and convalescent COVID-19 samples. From T cells, B-cell-depleted T cells, or PBMCs came the material, which was cDNA or gDNA.

V trimming: 3 bases; J trimming: 2 bases; junction bases outside the gene matches: 6. The germline V gene has CDR1 LGHNA and CDR2 YNFKEQ. This CDR3 is 18 amino acids long. In the source study's methods: Estimates of nucleated cell counts were drawn from the amplification of reference gene primers. This table comes from immunoSEQ multiplex PCR, and its TCRdb copy is limited to in-frame clones, with some not included. V, J and clone size derive from that table, while D and trimming were established from the DNA sequence. The sample has roughly 200,000 clones, 80% seen once. This clone was found many times.

The sample was peripheral blood. The origin of this receptor is a man aged 55-75 years with acute or convalescent COVID-19. The chain employs TRBV4-2 and TRBJ2-1; 14 bases agree with TRBD2. The CDR3 region is CASSHGTSGRETYNEQFF. Here the CDR3 DNA reads TGTGCCAGCAGCCATGGGACTAGCGGGAGAGAAACCTACAATGAGCAGTTCTTC.